The clone carrying this T cell receptor (beta chain) appeared a single time. As yet, its antigen is unknown. The data belong to a study of CD8 T cells in Susac syndrome. Study information: Sequenced Susac syndrome patients included about six with clinically active disease and about eight in remission.

The CDR3 is 16 amino acids. V lost 3 bases, J lost 6 bases, and 6 bases stayed unmatched. Overall study results and limits: In total CD8+ repertoires, roughly 16 Susac-specific public clones were detected, and CD8+ TEMRA repertoires contained roughly five.

Random hexamers primed reverse transcription of about 0.5 to 1 ug RNA. MiXCR, run by TCRdb on the immunoSEQ multiplex PCR reads, gives a single entry per CDR3 protein. The sample includes about 120,000 distinct CDR3 sequences, roughly 94% of them seen just once. The sample consisted of CD8+ T cells from PBMCs. The clonotype comes from a human donor with Susac syndrome. The rearrangement links TRBV12-3 or TRBV12-4 to TRBJ2-1, with 12 bases aligning to TRBD2. CDR3 sequence reads: CASSFLAGGPTNEQFF. The CDR3 region has the DNA TGTGCCAGCAGTTTCCTAGCGGGGGGGCCTACCAATGAGCAGTTCTTC.